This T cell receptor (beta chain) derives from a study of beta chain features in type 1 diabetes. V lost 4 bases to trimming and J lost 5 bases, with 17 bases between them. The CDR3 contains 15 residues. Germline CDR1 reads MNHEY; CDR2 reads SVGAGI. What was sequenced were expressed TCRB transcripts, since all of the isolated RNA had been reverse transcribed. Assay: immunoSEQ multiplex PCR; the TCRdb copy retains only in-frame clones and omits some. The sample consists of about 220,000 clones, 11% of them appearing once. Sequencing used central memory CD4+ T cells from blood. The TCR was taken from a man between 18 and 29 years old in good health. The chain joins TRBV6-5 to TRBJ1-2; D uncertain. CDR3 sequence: CASSSGRRTWYGYTF. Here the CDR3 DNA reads TGTGCCAGCAGTTCCGGCCGACGAACTTGGTATGGCTACACCTTC.